This is a list of T cell receptor beta chains from one sample in a study of molecular identifiers for immune sequencing clone quantification. TCRdb processed the PCR reads anew with MiXCR; each CDR3 protein has one entry. The sample has fewer than 350,000 distinct CDR3 sequences; roughly 24% are singletons. What was sequenced was naive CD8+ T cells from blood, with Jurkat cell RNA spiked in. Source of these receptors: a human donor in good health. Some libraries in this study had Jurkat cell RNA spiked in. Both conserved end residues are part of each CDR3. D genes are given only for firm matches. A clone size is listed for some rows: how often the clone was seen (once, few, many), or a class if it is expanded.

>TRBD1|15|few|TRBJ2-7|TRBV5-1
TGCGCCAGCAGCGATTGGACAGGGGGGACCTACGAGCAGTACTTC
CASSDWTGGTYEQYF
>NA|15|NA|TRBJ1-1|TRBV5-1
TGCGCCAGCAGCTTCCGGGGCAGCTTGAACACTGAAGCTTTCTTT
CASSFRGSLNTEAFF
>NA|15|few|TRBJ2-3|TRBV19
TGTGCCAGTAGTATAGGGGCAGATAGCACAGATACGCAGTATTTT
CASSIGADSTDTQYF
>TRBD2|19|few|TRBJ2-3|TRBV9
TGTGCCAGCAGCCCGAGACGTCTAGCGGGGGGAACTAGCACAGATACGCAGTATTTT
CASSPRRLAGGTSTDTQYF
>NA|12|NA|TRBJ2-7|TRBV29-1
TGCAGCGTTGAAGGGTGGGAGTACGAGCAGTACTTC
CSVEGWEYEQYF
>NA|12|many|TRBJ2-3|TRBV7-9
TGTGCCAGCAGGGACCTAGGAGATACGCAGTATTTT
CASRDLGDTQYF
>NA|13|few|TRBJ1-2|TRBV6-5
TGTGCCACCGCCCAGGAGGGCCCTAAAGGCTACACCTTC
CATAQEGPKGYTF
>NA|13|many|TRBJ1-5|TRBV6-5
TGTGCCAGCAGCTCAGGCTACAATCAGCCCCAGCATTTT
CASSSGYNQPQHF
>NA|14|NA|TRBJ2-3|TRBV10-3
TGTGCCATCCGTGACCAGGAGGAGGCAGATACGCAGTATTTT
CAIRDQEEADTQYF
>NA|14|NA|TRBJ1-3|TRBV5-4
TGTGCCAGCAGCTTGGCAGACTCTGGAAACACCATATATTTT
CASSLADSGNTIYF
>TRBD2|18|few|TRBJ2-3|TRBV7-9
TGTGCCAGCAGCTCCAGGGGGACTAGCGGGGAGAGCACAGATACGCAGTATTTT
CASSSRGTSGESTDTQYF
>TRBD1|12|NA|TRBJ2-1|TRBV11-2
TGTGCCAGCGAAAGGGGGCACAATGAGCAGTTCTTC
CASERGHNEQFF
>NA|14|few|TRBJ2-7|TRBV7-9
TGTGCCAGCAGCCCGCCACTGAACTCCTACGAGCAGTACTTC
CASSPPLNSYEQYF
>NA|13|few|TRBJ1-1|TRBV2
TGTGCCAGCAGAGAAGGGATGAACACTGAAGCTTTCTTT
CASREGMNTEAFF
>NA|14|few|TRBJ2-2|TRBV10-2
TGCGCCTCACATGACAAGACAAACACCGGGGAGCTGTTTTTT
CASHDKTNTGELFF
>TRBD1|14|NA|TRBJ2-1|TRBV27
TGTGCCAGCAGTTTAGGGACAGGGCCCAATGAGCAGTTCTTC
CASSLGTGPNEQFF
>NA|14|few|TRBJ2-1|TRBV29-1
TGCAGCGCCCTAGGACTAACCTCCTACAATGAGCAGTTCTTC
CSALGLTSYNEQFF
>NA|16|many|TRBJ2-4|TRBV20-1
TGCAGTGCTAGAGATCGGGGGGCAGCCTCTACAAACATTCAGTACTTC
CSARDRGAASTNIQYF
>NA|16|NA|TRBJ2-5|TRBV4-1
TGCGCCAGCAGCCAAGACGTCGGACTCAGCCAAGAGACCCAGTACTTC
CASSQDVGLSQETQYF
>TRBD1|15|many|TRBJ2-4|TRBV28
TGTGCCAGCACTTACCGACAGGGGCCCAAAAACATTCAGTACTTC
CASTYRQGPKNIQYF
>TRBD2|15|many|TRBJ2-3|TRBV27
TGTGCCAGCAGTTTAAGAGCGGGGGGGGCCGATACGCAGTATTTT
CASSLRAGGADTQYF
>TRBD1|15|NA|TRBJ2-2|TRBV5-1
TGCGCCAGCAGCTACCGGGACAGGGATCCCGGGGAGCTGTTTTTT
CASSYRDRDPGELFF
>TRBD2|16|many|TRBJ2-3|TRBV28
TGTGCCAGCAGACTGACTAGCGGGAGCCCCCCGGATACGCAGTATTTT
CASRLTSGSPPDTQYF
>TRBD1|15|many|TRBJ2-5|TRBV6-5
TGTGCCAGCAGTTACAGTCAGGGGGCAGGAGAGACCCAGTACTTC
CASSYSQGAGETQYF
>NA|15|NA|TRBJ2-1|TRBV4-2
TGTGCCAGCAGCCAAGAAACTACTCCCTACAATGAGCAGTTCTTC
CASSQETTPYNEQFF
>NA|15|few|TRBJ2-7|TRBV27
TGTGCCACCGGCGAAGGATGGGCTGCCAAAGACGAGCAGTACTTC
CATGEGWAAKDEQYF
>NA|15|few|TRBJ2-7|TRBV11-1
TGTGCCAGCAGCTTATTTTCGGCGGGCTCCTACGAGCAGTACTTC
CASSLFSAGSYEQYF
>NA|12|many|TRBJ2-5|TRBV12-3/TRBV12-4
TGTGCCTCTAGGGCACTTCAAGAGACCCAGTACTTC
CASRALQETQYF
>NA|14|many|TRBJ2-3|TRBV19
TGTGCCAGTAACGACGGGGGCCCGAGCGATACGCAGTATTTT
CASNDGGPSDTQYF
>TRBD1|15|many|TRBJ2-3|TRBV5-6
TGTGCCAGCAGCTTCCCAGGGGGCAGCACAGATACGCAGTATTTT
CASSFPGGSTDTQYF
>NA|12|many|TRBJ2-7|TRBV12-3/TRBV12-4
TGTGCCAGCAGCTCCGAGGTCAACGAGCAGTACTTC
CASSSEVNEQYF
>NA|14|NA|TRBJ1-1|TRBV7-9
TGTGCCAGCAGCGACCTTACAGCGAACACTGAAGCTTTCTTT
CASSDLTANTEAFF
>TRBD1|16|few|TRBJ1-2|TRBV20-1
TGCAGTGCTAGAGAGTCCGGCACAGGGGAGGCCTATGGCTACACCTTC
CSARESGTGEAYGYTF
>NA|12|NA|TRBJ1-1|TRBV7-9
TGTGCCAGCAGCTCCGTTCCCACTGAAGCTTTCTTT
CASSSVPTEAFF
>NA|14|NA|TRBJ2-3|TRBV6-2/TRBV6-3
TGTGCCAGCACCTTTGTGGGCTTCACAGATACGCAGTATTTT
CASTFVGFTDTQYF
>TRBD2|15|NA|TRBJ2-7|TRBV27
TGTGCCAGCAGTTCCGGGACTAGCGGGCCCTACGAGCAGTACTTC
CASSSGTSGPYEQYF
>NA|14|few|TRBJ1-4|TRBV27
TGTGCCAGCAGTGCACAGGGCTTGTTTGAAAAACTGTTTTTT
CASSAQGLFEKLFF
>NA|14|NA|TRBJ2-3|TRBV4-1
TGCGCCAGCAGCCAAGATTTGTCCGGTTCCACGCAGTATTTT
CASSQDLSGSTQYF
>NA|13|many|TRBJ2-3|TRBV24-1
TGTGCCACCAGTGATGACTACACAGATACGCAGTATTTT
CATSDDYTDTQYF
>TRBD1|11|few|TRBJ1-4|TRBV19
TGTGCCAGTAGTAGAGGGGACAGAATGTTTTTT
CASSRGDRMFF
>TRBD2|15|many|TRBJ2-2|TRBV12-3/TRBV12-4
TGTGCCAGCAGCACGCTGGGGCTAGCGGGGCGAGAGCTGTTTTTT
CASSTLGLAGRELFF
>NA|15|few|TRBJ2-3|TRBV12-3/TRBV12-4
TGTGCCAGCAGTTTGAGACCCCTCAACACAGATACGCAGTATTTT
CASSLRPLNTDTQYF
>TRBD2|12|many|TRBJ2-7|TRBV14
TGTGCCAGCAGCCAAGGGACTAGCGAGCAGTACTTC
CASSQGTSEQYF
>TRBD1|13|many|TRBJ1-1|TRBV6-2/TRBV6-3
TGTGCCAGCAGTCCCGGGGACAGCTTGCAAGCTTTCTTT
CASSPGDSLQAFF
>TRBD2|16|NA|TRBJ2-3|TRBV7-9
TGTGCCAGCAGCCAGGGACTAGCGGGATCACCAGATACGCAGTATTTT
CASSQGLAGSPDTQYF
>NA|15|few|TRBJ2-3|TRBV10-3
TGTGCCATCAGTGAGCCAGTATCTAGCACAGATACGCAGTATTTT
CAISEPVSSTDTQYF
>NA|14|NA|TRBJ2-2|TRBV9
TGTGCCAGCAGCGTAGAGCTCTCGGACGGGGAGCTGTTATTT
CASSVELSDGELLF
>NA|16|NA|TRBJ2-7|TRBV20-1
TGCAGTGCTAGAGACCCCCAGGGCATCGCATCCTACGAGCAGTACTTC
CSARDPQGIASYEQYF
>NA|14|few|TRBJ1-1|TRBV27
TGTGCCAGCAGTTTACACGGAGGGAGGACTGAAGCTTTCTTT
CASSLHGGRTEAFF
>TRBD2|17|NA|TRBJ2-3|TRBV2
TGTGCCAGCAGTGTCACAACTAGCGGGGGGTATACAGATACGCAGTATTTT
CASSVTTSGGYTDTQYF
>NA|14|few|TRBJ1-5|TRBV15
TGTGCCACCAGCTTGGACAAGGGGAATCAGCCCCAGCATTTT
CATSLDKGNQPQHF
>TRBD2|14|NA|TRBJ2-5|TRBV2
TGTGCCAGCAGTGAAAGGGACTACAAAGAGACCCAGTACTTC
CASSERDYKETQYF